The 32 T cell receptor beta chains below all came from one sample that was sequenced in a study of sequential checkpoint blockade in melanoma (dated by TCRdb to between 2018 and 2020). Library method: the immunoSEQ multiplex PCR assay. Held by TCRdb, this immuneACCESS table contains in-frame sequences only and omits some clones. Under half of the omission traces to an unresolved V gene where checked; the cause of the rest is unknown. This sample is represented by around 6,000 clones; approximately 21% of them were singletons. In total, the top ten clones hold approximately 10% of the sample. The sample's treatment or condition label is to be understood as: randomized to nivolumab then ipilimumab (arm A) or the reverse (arm B). The sequencing here drew on tumor tissue (inferred from file names), taken from a patient given nivolumab and ipilimumab in sequence. These receptors were obtained from a human donor with melanoma.

This clone showed up many times. The chain is built from TRBV11-3 and TRBJ2-5; unclear D gene. Germline assignment: CDR1 SGHNT and CDR2 YENEEA. This CDR3 region has 15 residues. V was clipped by 5 bases and J by 0 bases, with 13 bases between them. The CDR3 is CASSPRQWNQETQYF. The DNA for the CDR3 is TGTGCCAGCAGCCCGCGGCAGTGGAACCAAGAGACCCAGTACTTC. Looking up the rest from reference TRBV11-3 and TRBJ2-5 gives the full variable domain: EAGVVQSPRYKIIEKKQPVAFWCNPISGHNTLYWYLQNLGQGPELLIRYENEEAVDDSQLPKDRFSAERLKGVDSTLKIQPAELGDSAVYLCASSPRQWNQETQYFGPGTRLLVL.

This clone was observed many times. The chain uses TRBV11-3 and TRBJ2-5; perhaps TRBD1 as D (6 bases). CDR1 SGHNT and CDR2 YENEEA come from the germline V gene. The length of the CDR3 is 14 residues. The V end was cut by 3 bases, the J end by 4 bases, with 12 bases between. The CDR3 DNA is TGTGCCAGCAGCTTCACAGGGCGTGGAGAGACCCAGTACTTC. Protein: CASSFTGRGETQYF. The whole variable domain, filled in from reference TRBV11-3 and TRBJ2-5, reads EAGVVQSPRYKIIEKKQPVAFWCNPISGHNTLYWYLQNLGQGPELLIRYENEEAVDDSQLPKDRFSAERLKGVDSTLKIQPAELGDSAVYLCASSFTGRGETQYFGPGTRLLVL.

This clone turned up a few times. CDR3 in DNA: TGTGCCTGGAGTTACGGCAGAACGGATGGCTACACCTTC. It specifies CAWSYGRTDGYTF. This chain uses TRBV30 with TRBJ1-2; D unclear. Germline assignment: CDR1 GTSNPN and CDR2 SVGIG (reference sequence). This CDR3 spans 13 amino acids. Deletions cut 2 bases from V and 6 bases from J, with 13 bases between.

Regarding this clone: An end of the junction does not agree with germline; a read error may underlie this. V gene TRBV6-8 combines with J gene TRBJ2-1; TRBD2 aligns across 15 bases. CDR1 is MNHGY and CDR2 is SAAAGT in the germline V gene. CDR3 length equals 18 residues. The CDR3 DNA reads as TGTGCCAGCAGTGACTCGGGAAGGACTAGCGGGAGGGTCAATGAGCAGTTCTTC. Its protein product is CASSDSGRTSGRVNEQFF.

This clone ranks as large. The chain carries TRBV6-8 and TRBJ1-3, with D possibly TRBD1 on 6 matching bases. The CDR3 totals 15 residues. The V gene lost 7 bases and the J gene lost 0 bases, with 13 bases spanning the gap. Germline V lookup: CDR1 MNHGY, CDR2 SAAAGT. CDR3 sequence (DNA): TGTGCCAGCAAGGGGGGCAGGGACTCTGGAAACACCATATATTTT. It encodes CASKGGRDSGNTIYF.

This clone was counted only a few times. The rearrangement uses TRBV6-8 and TRBJ1-1, with D perhaps matching TRBD1 (5 bases). Trimming pared 6 bases from V and 2 bases from J, leaving 13 bases between. Germline CDR1 MNHGY, CDR2 SAAAGT. The CDR3 totals 14 residues. The CDR3 nucleotides read TGTGCCAGCAGCCTGACAGCCTCAAACACTGAAGCTTTCTTT. The encoded protein is CASSLTASNTEAFF.

The chain uses TRBV19 and TRBJ2-5; 8 bases fit TRBD2. The CDR3 extends over 17 amino acids. Germline CDR1 LNHDA, CDR2 SQIVND (reference sequence). After removal of 5 bases from V and 9 bases from J, the junction contained 20 bases not matched to a gene. This CDR3 reads CASSSRTSRAELFSQYF. CDR3 bases: TGTGCCAGTAGTTCGCGGACTAGCAGGGCCGAGCTTTTTTCCCAGTACTTC.

In this sample, this clone turned up a few times. The rearrangement links TRBV6-8 to TRBJ2-4; TRBD2 aligns across 7 bases. Trimming removed 6 bases from V and 9 bases from J; junction bases left unmatched: 23. Germline assignment: CDR1 MNHGY and CDR2 SAAAGT. CDR3 length equals 18 residues. The CDR3 loop is CASSYDRLREGLVRIQYF. The CDR3 DNA sequence: TGTGCCAGCAGCTACGATAGGCTGAGGGAGGGCCTGGTTCGCATTCAGTACTTC.

DNA of the CDR3: TGCGCCAGCAGCTACGGCGGAACTGCCTACGAGCAGTACTTC. It codes for CASSYGGTAYEQYF. This chain uses TRBV5-1 with TRBJ2-7; D is ambiguous. Germline-derived CDR1 and CDR2 are SGHRS and YFSETQ. The CDR3 extends over 14 amino acids. The V end was cut by 3 bases, the J end by 2 bases, with 12 bases between.

The chain couples TRBV28 to TRBJ1-2; tentatively, D is TRBD1 (5 bases). Trimming cost V 2 bases and J 3 bases, with 7 bases left between them. In germline, CDR1 is MDHEN, CDR2 SYDVKM. The CDR3 loop spans 13 amino acids. The CDR3 loop is CASSLKGHYGYTF. CDR3 DNA: TGTGCCAGCAGTTTAAAGGGGCACTATGGCTACACCTTC.

The rearrangement uses TRBV11-3 and TRBJ2-3; TRBD2 matches 10 bases. Trimming removed 1 base from V and 6 bases from J; junction bases left unmatched: 4. The CDR3 has 15 residues. The germline CDR1 and CDR2 sequences are SGHNT and YENEEA. The CDR3 DNA reads as TGTGCCAGCAGCTTAGGTAGCGGGAGGTTGGATACGCAGTATTTT. Translated: CASSLGSGRLDTQYF. The full variable domain, rest sourced from reference TRBV11-3 and TRBJ2-3, is EAGVVQSPRYKIIEKKQPVAFWCNPISGHNTLYWYLQNLGQGPELLIRYENEEAVDDSQLPKDRFSAERLKGVDSTLKIQPAELGDSAVYLCASSLGSGRLDTQYFGPGTRLTVL.

This clone showed up many times. The chain combines TRBV10-3 with TRBJ2-7; no clear D gene. Trimming removed 0 bases at V and 2 bases at J, with 8 bases between. Germline V CDR1 and CDR2: ENHRY, SYGVKD. The CDR3 has 14 amino acids. The CDR3 bases are TGTGCCATCAGTGAGTCGAGAGCCACCTACGAGCAGTACTTC. Its translation is CAISESRATYEQYF.

V is TRBV2 and J is TRBJ2-3; tentative D call: TRBD1 (8 bases). Per germline, CDR1 SNHLY and CDR2 FYNNEI. The CDR3 is made up of 16 amino acids. Trimming removed 6 bases from V and 4 bases from J, with 20 bases in between. The CDR3 spells CASRDIGQGLSDTQYF. The DNA for the CDR3 is TGTGCCAGCAGGGACATAGGACAGGGACTATCAGATACGCAGTATTTT.

The CDR3 coding sequence is TGTGCCAGCTCACCACCGGGACTAGCGGGAGGGCCTGGCAACGAGCAGTACTTC. It yields the protein CASSPPGLAGGPGNEQYF. The V call is TRBV18, the J call TRBJ2-7; TRBD2 matches 16 bases. V shed 0 bases and J 5 bases; nucleotides not matched to a gene: 7. The CDR3 consists of 18 residues. Germline V gene lookup returns CDR1 KGHSH and CDR2 LQKENI. The whole variable domain, remainder taken from reference TRBV18 and TRBJ2-7, is NAGVMQNPRHLVRRRGQEARLRCSPMKGHSHVYWYRQLPEEGLKFMVYLQKENIIDESGMPKERFSAEFPKEGPSILRIQQVVRGDSAAYFCASSPPGLAGGPGNEQYFGPGTRLTVT.

In its sample, this clone was seen many times. The V gene is TRBV11-3, the J gene TRBJ2-1, with 13 positions matching TRBD2. The CDR3 consists of 15 residues. Germline-derived CDR1 and CDR2 are SGHNT and YENEEA. Germline trimming cut 5 bases from V and 9 bases from J; bases unmatched to any gene: 7. CDR3 bases: TGTGCCAGCAGCCAAGGACTAGCGGGAGTCTTTGAGCAGTTCTTC. Protein sequence: CASSQGLAGVFEQFF.

This clone was recorded many times. The chain uses TRBV11-3 and TRBJ1-5, with TRBD1 identical over 7 bases. CDR1 SGHNT and CDR2 YENEEA come from the germline V gene. Losses at the gene ends were 5 bases for V and 2 bases for J; bases not matched to a gene: 3. The length of the CDR3 is 14 residues. The CDR3 protein is CASSRTGGNQPQHF. CDR3 bases: TGTGCCAGCAGCCGAACAGGGGGCAATCAGCCCCAGCATTTT.

The rearrangement joins TRBV30 to TRBJ1-2; weak D call: TRBD1 (5 bases). V was cut by 4 bases and J by 0 bases, with 9 bases left in between. This CDR3 comprises 13 residues. Germline CDR1 reads GTSNPN; CDR2 reads SVGIG (reference sequence). The CDR3 region has the DNA TGTGCCTGGAATTGGGGGACTAACTATGGCTACACCTTC. Protein: CAWNWGTNYGYTF.

This clone was seen a few times. The genes are TRBV23-1 and TRBJ2-7, with D uncertain. TRBV23-1 is filed as an ORF, its function uncertain. Trimming cost V 0 bases and J 0 bases, with 15 bases left between them. The length of the CDR3 is 17 residues. CDR3 nucleotide sequence: TGCGCCAGCAGTCAATCGTCGCGCAGAAACAGCTCCTACGAGCAGTACTTC. This translates into CASSQSSRRNSSYEQYF.

The chain uses TRBV1 and TRBJ1-4; the table's D call TRBD1 went unverified against the DNA. TRBV1 is recorded as a pseudogene. CDR3 length: 16 residues. The CDR3 is CASSQRKGQPNEKLFF. Written as DNA, the CDR3 is TGCGCCAGCAGCCAAAGAAAGGGACAGCCTAATGAAAAACTGTTTTTT.

V is TRBV19 and J is TRBJ1-2, with 7 bases fitting TRBD1. CDR1 and CDR2 from the germline V gene are LNHDA and SQIVND (reference sequence). The CDR3 length is 14 residues. The V gene end was trimmed by 6 bases and the J gene end by 5 bases; junction bases not matched to a gene: 9. As DNA, the CDR3 is TGTGCCAGTAGGGGACAGTTCCCGGAATATGGCTACACCTTC. Protein: CASRGQFPEYGYTF.

The gene calls are TRBV6-7 and TRBJ1-1, with unresolved D. TRBV6-7 is an ORF; its function is uncertain. The CDR3 contains 11 residues. Deletions cut 5 bases from V and 8 bases from J, with 9 bases between. CDR3 protein: CASSRRLEAFF. The CDR3 DNA is TGTGCCAGCAGTAGACGGTTAGAAGCTTTCTTT.

The chain recombines TRBV29-1 with TRBJ2-3; 9 bases are a match to TRBD2. CDR1 and CDR2 from the germline V gene are SQVTM and ANQGSEA. There are 14 residues in the CDR3. V gave up 7 bases and J gave up 5 bases; unmatched junction bases: 10. The CDR3 region is CSARSGSGLDTQYF. CDR3 DNA sequence: TGCAGCGCCCGTAGCGGGAGCGGCTTAGATACGCAGTATTTT.

This chain joins TRBV29-1 and TRBJ2-1, with TRBD1 matching over 11 bases. V was pared by 6 bases and J by 4 bases, with 5 bases of the junction left unmatched. Per germline, CDR1 SQVTM and CDR2 ANQGSEA. The CDR3 covers 14 residues. The CDR3 nucleotides are TGCAGCGTGATCCGGGACAGGGGGTACAATGAGCAGTTCTTC. Translation gives CSVIRDRGYNEQFF.

This clone was picked up a small number of times. The chain is built from TRBV29-1 and TRBJ1-1, with a possible D match to TRBD1 (6 bases). Germline V gene lookup returns CDR1 SQVTM and CDR2 ANQGSEA. Trimming took 4 bases from V and 4 from J, leaving 10 bases between them. This CDR3 region has 12 residues. The CDR3 bases are TGCAGCGTTGTGGGGGCCCTCACTGAAGCTTTCTTT. Translating gives CSVVGALTEAFF. Using reference TRBV29-1 and TRBJ1-1 for the parts outside the CDR3, the full variable domain is SAVISQKPSRDICQRGTSLTIQCQVDSQVTMMFWYRQQPGQSLTLIATANQGSEATYESGFVIDKFPISRPNLTFSTLTVSNMSPEDSSIYLCSVVGALTEAFFGQGTRLTVV.

This clone occurred many times. The chain joins TRBV7-1 to TRBJ1-1; D call uncertain. TRBV7-1 is annotated as an ORF whose role is uncertain. V dropped 5 bases and J dropped 6 bases, with 13 bases sitting between them. The CDR3 is 13 amino acids. This CDR3 is CASSPIRTAEAFF. CDR3 DNA: TGTGCCAGCAGCCCAATACGGACCGCTGAAGCTTTCTTT.

The V call is TRBV6-8, the J call TRBJ1-2; D ambiguous. The V gene lost 1 base and the J gene lost 0 bases, with 15 bases spanning the gap. Per germline, CDR1 MNHGY and CDR2 SAAAGT. The CDR3 covers 17 residues. The CDR3 spells CASSYLSPGLTNYGYTF. The CDR3 DNA sequence: TGTGCCAGCAGTTACTTGTCCCCAGGCTTAACTAACTATGGCTACACCTTC.

This clone has at least ten counts. V is TRBV9 and J is TRBJ2-3; 7 bases map to TRBD2. This CDR3 comprises 14 residues. With V trimmed by 3 bases and J by 6 bases, 7 bases remained unmatched. Germline-derived CDR1 and CDR2 are SGDLS and YYNGEE. The DNA of the CDR3 is TGTGCCAGCAGCGCTAGCGGAAAGATGGATACGCAGTATTTT. Translated, it gives CASSASGKMDTQYF.

The V gene is TRBV30, the J gene TRBJ2-1; 7 bases are a match to TRBD2. CDR1 and CDR2 from the germline V gene are GTSNPN and SVGIG (reference sequence). The CDR3 is 20 residues long. The ends lost 1 base at V and 0 bases at J; junction bases unmatched: 18. The CDR3 DNA is TGTGCCTGGAGTGCACGAAGTTTGGGGGAGCGGGGACTCTCCTACAATGAGCAGTTCTTC. As protein: CAWSARSLGERGLSYNEQFF.

This clone was observed a handful of times. The genes are TRBV5-1 and TRBJ2-3, with TRBD1 matching over 8 bases. Germline V gene data show CDR1 as SGHRS and CDR2 as YFSETQ. The CDR3 extends over 15 amino acids. Trimming removed 6 bases from V and 7 bases from J; junction bases left unmatched: 13. The CDR3 loop reads CASTNDRGSLNTQYF. The CDR3 DNA sequence: TGCGCCAGCACAAACGACAGGGGATCTTTAAATACGCAGTATTTT.

There are many counts of this clone. This chain connects TRBV7-6 to TRBJ2-5; 7 bases match TRBD2. Looked up from germline, CDR1 is SGHVS and CDR2 is FNYEAQ. The CDR3 consists of 15 residues. Unmatched junction bases numbered 9, after V lost 5 bases and J lost 3 bases. The DNA of the CDR3 is TGTGCCAGCAGCGACTTTAGCGGGCCTAAAGAGACCCAGTACTTC. Its protein product is CASSDFSGPKETQYF.

There are many counts of this clone. The J gene is TRBJ2-7, the V gene TRBV4-1; D unclear. Per the germline V gene, CDR1 is MGHRA and CDR2 is YSYEKL. This CDR3 comprises 15 residues. The V end was cut by 0 bases, the J end by 2 bases, with 11 bases between. CDR3 in DNA: TGCGCCAGCAGCCAAGATGAGTGGCCAACCTACGAGCAGTACTTC. Its translation is CASSQDEWPTYEQYF.

The chain combines TRBV5-1 with TRBJ2-6; D might be TRBD1 (6 bases). V was cut by 3 bases and J by 0 bases, with 13 bases left in between. Germline CDR1 reads SGHRS; CDR2 reads YFSETQ. This CDR3 has 17 residues. The CDR3 region has the DNA TGCGCCAGCAGCTGGGACATGGGAAGCTCTGGGGCCAACGTCCTGACTTTC. The encoded protein is CASSWDMGSSGANVLTF.